This T cell receptor (beta chain) was sequenced in a study of Ad26.COV2.S vaccination and SARS-CoV-2 variants. Across the study: Ad26.COV2.S shots went into the muscle once or twice, 56 days apart.

As to this clone: Other DNA variants within this sample encode the same CDR3.

Treatment noted: roughly 20 received Ad26.COV2.S at low or high dose, single or two shots; five or six received placebo; per-sample allocation not given. Following the first vaccine or placebo injection, samples were taken on day 63. Method: immunoSEQ multiplex PCR; TCRdb's copy keeps in-frame clones and lacks some. The sample holds about 680,000 clones; around 89% are singletons and the top ten take approximately 1.5%. Germline lookup yields CDR1 SGHRS and CDR2 YFSETQ. The ends were cut back, 0 bases at V and 1 base at J, with 5 bases in the middle. This CDR3 spans 14 amino acids. The source is a person aged 18 to 59 who received the Ad26.COV2.S COVID-19 vaccine or a placebo. This rearrangement joins TRBV5-1 to TRBJ2-1; unclear D gene. Source: peripheral blood, taken in a trial of Ad26.COV2.S vaccine versus placebo. CDR3 residues: CASSLGQSYNEQFF. The CDR3 coding sequence is TGCGCCAGCAGCTTGGGGCAATCCTACAATGAGCAGTTCTTC.